A single sample gave rise to the 23 T cell receptor beta chains below, sequenced in a study of cytomegalovirus exposure and HLA in healthy donors listed by TCRdb under 2017. The library came from the immunoSEQ multiplex PCR assay. A mixture of 60 forward primers for TCR Vbeta segments and 13 reverse primers for TCR Jbeta segments was used in the multiplex PCR. The table was pulled from immuneACCESS by TCRdb, which kept in-frame rearrangements only. Such tables lose some clones; where checked, under half of the loss comes from unresolved V genes, and the rest has no known cause. In this sample the table shows approximately 150,000 clones, approximately 77% of which occur a single time. Of the sample, approximately 2.3% is held by the ten largest clones. The sequencing sample was made of PBMCs. These receptor sequences come from a female donor in good health and CMV-seronegative.

This clone has a handful of counts. The genes are TRBV4-2 and TRBJ2-1, with TRBD1 as a possible D gene (6 bases). CDR3 length: 16 amino acids. Germline V gene sequence: CDR1 LGHNA, CDR2 YNFKEQ. Trimming pared 1 base from V and 3 bases from J, leaving 13 bases between. The CDR3 reads CASSQAGALVYNEQFF. Here the CDR3 DNA reads TGTGCCAGCAGCCAAGCAGGGGCGCTGGTCTACAATGAGCAGTTCTTC.

The chain combines TRBV7-2 with TRBJ2-7; 8 bases are shared with TRBD1. The CDR3 covers 14 residues. Germline trimming cut 6 bases from V and 3 bases from J; bases unmatched to any gene: 7. Germline V gene sequence: CDR1 SGHTA, CDR2 FQGNSA. Written as DNA, the CDR3 is TGTGCCAGCAGTCGGACAGGGACCAACTACGAGCAGTACTTC. Translating it yields CASSRTGTNYEQYF. Variable domain in full (rest from reference TRBV7-2 and TRBJ2-7): GAGVSQSPSNKVTEKGKDVELRCDPISGHTALYWYRQSLGQGLEFLIYFQGNSAPDKSGLPSDRFSAERTGGSVSTLTIQRTQQEDSAVYLCASSRTGTNYEQYFGPGTRLTVT.

The rearrangement joins TRBV4-1 to TRBJ1-2; 8 bases match TRBD1. J gave up 8 bases and V 2 bases, and 10 bases lay outside the gene matches. Germline lookup yields CDR1 MGHRA and CDR2 YSYEKL. This CDR3 contains 15 residues. Here the CDR3 DNA reads TGCGCCAGCAGCCAACCCGGACAGGGAGTGCGGGGCTACACCTTC. Its protein product is CASSQPGQGVRGYTF.

The chain couples TRBV30 to TRBJ1-2; D remains unclear. V was trimmed by 7 bases and J by 4 bases, leaving 13 bases between them. The germline V gene has CDR1 GTSNPN and CDR2 SVGIG (reference sequence). The CDR3 totals 12 residues. CDR3 amino acids: CASSFDSYGYTF. The CDR3 coding sequence is TGTGCCTCCTCCTTTGACTCCTATGGCTACACCTTC.

The chain combines TRBV2 with TRBJ1-6; 7 bases are a match to TRBD1. The CDR3 extends over 15 amino acids. From germline, CDR1 is SNHLY and CDR2 FYNNEI. J gave up 7 bases and V 8 bases, and 11 bases lay outside the gene matches. CDR3 in amino acids: CASRSQTGSNSPLHF. CDR3 bases: TGTGCCAGCCGGTCTCAGACAGGGAGCAATTCACCCCTCCACTTT.

The gene calls are TRBV27 and TRBJ1-1; weak D call: TRBD1 (5 bases). Germline CDR1 is MNHEY and CDR2 is SMNVEV (reference sequence). There are 11 residues in the CDR3. The V and J ends lost 11 bases and 8 bases respectively, with 15 bases between them. CDR3 sequence: CAPWGRSEAFF. In DNA, the CDR3 is TGTGCCCCCTGGGGGAGGTCCGAAGCTTTCTTT.

The chain has TRBV19 and TRBJ1-1; D not certain. Deletions cut 3 bases from V and 5 bases from J, with 13 bases between. The germline gives CDR1 LNHDA, CDR2 SQIVND (reference sequence). The CDR3 loop spans 14 amino acids. In DNA, the CDR3 is TGTGCCAGTAGTATCCTCCCTATTGGTACTGAAGCTTTCTTT. The encoded protein is CASSILPIGTEAFF.

This rearrangement joins TRBV9 to TRBJ2-5, with D possibly being TRBD1 (5 bases). CDR3 length: 13 amino acids. From germline, CDR1 is SGDLS and CDR2 YYNGEE. Trimming pared 4 bases from V and 8 bases from J, leaving 15 bases between. The CDR3: CASSPQGVTTQYF. The CDR3 nucleotides are TGTGCCAGCAGCCCCCAAGGGGTGACAACCCAGTACTTC.

This clone was counted many times. The chain combines TRBV6-1 with TRBJ1-4, with a tentative D call TRBD1 (6 bases). The CDR3 is made up of 15 amino acids. From germline, CDR1 is MNHNS and CDR2 SASEGT. With 4 bases removed from V and 10 bases from J, the gap between germline ends came to 19 bases. The CDR3 here is CASSGRTDYGGKLFF. The DNA of the CDR3 is TGTGCCAGCAGTGGGCGGACAGATTACGGAGGAAAACTGTTTTTT.

V usage is TRBV7-2 and J usage is TRBJ2-5; a possible D gene is TRBD2 (7 bases). The V end lost 5 bases, the J end lost 0 bases, and 16 bases lay between the germline ends. Looked up from germline, CDR1 is SGHTA and CDR2 is FQGNSA. The CDR3 extends over 16 amino acids. The CDR3: CASSPQGRGNQETQYF. CDR3 coding DNA: TGTGCCAGCAGCCCCCAGGGGCGGGGGAACCAAGAGACCCAGTACTTC.

The rearrangement links TRBV7-3 to TRBJ2-1, with 8 nucleotides matching TRBD2. V was pared by 5 bases and J by 7 bases, with 10 bases of the junction left unmatched. CDR1 and CDR2 (germline): SGHTA, FQGTGA. CDR3 length: 15 residues. CDR3 sequence: CASSRNSGGPNEQFF. The CDR3 nucleotides are TGTGCCAGCAGCCGCAACAGCGGGGGCCCGAATGAGCAGTTCTTC.

This clone was picked up one time. This chain uses TRBV20-1 with TRBJ2-3, with D unclear. The germline V and J ends were trimmed by 7 bases and 0 bases, with 5 bases remaining between them. CDR1 is DFQATT and CDR2 is SNEGSKA in the germline V gene (reference sequence). The CDR3 totals 11 residues. The CDR3: CSVESTDTQYF. CDR3 sequence (DNA): TGCAGTGTCGAGAGCACAGATACGCAGTATTTT.

The chain carries TRBV19 and TRBJ2-2, with 8 bases aligning to TRBD2. CDR3 length equals 19 residues. Germline V gene data show CDR1 as LNHDA and CDR2 as SQIVND (reference sequence). J was trimmed by 7 bases and V by 0 bases; bases with no gene match: 16. This chain's CDR3 is CASSIEYPGGPSKGGELFF. The CDR3 DNA reads TGTGCCAGTAGTATAGAATACCCGGGAGGGCCCTCTAAAGGCGGGGAGCTGTTTTTT. The full variable domain, its missing parts supplied by reference TRBV19 and TRBJ2-2, is DGGITQSPKYLFRKEGQNVTLSCEQNLNHDAMYWYRQDPGQGLRLIYYSQIVNDFQKGDIAEGYSVSREKKESFPLTVTSAQKNPTAFYLCASSIEYPGGPSKGGELFFGEGSRLTVL.

This chain links TRBV6-5 with TRBJ1-1, with 11 positions matching TRBD1. After removal of 5 bases from V and 3 bases from J, the junction contained 5 bases not matched to a gene. Germline V gene data show CDR1 as MNHEY and CDR2 as SVGAGI. The CDR3 is made up of 15 amino acids. In DNA, the CDR3 is TGTGCCAGCAGTAACCCGGACAGGGGGCACACTGAAGCTTTCTTT. Its translation: CASSNPDRGHTEAFF.

This chain uses TRBV29-1 with TRBJ2-3; 8 bases line up with TRBD2. V lost 3 bases and J lost 2; bases outside the gene matches: 7. CDR3 length: 15 amino acids. Germline V gives CDR1 SQVTM, CDR2 ANQGSEA. The CDR3 region has the DNA TGCAGCGTTGACGGGCTAGCGGGCGACACAGATACGCAGTATTTT. Protein sequence: CSVDGLAGDTDTQYF.

This clone was picked up a small number of times. The chain combines TRBV9 with TRBJ1-4; possibly TRBD1 for D (5 bases). The germline CDR1 and CDR2 sequences are SGDLS and YYNGEE. The CDR3 length is 17 residues. V lost 0 bases to trimming and J lost 1 base, with 13 bases between them. The CDR3 reads CASSVGVGGGTNEKLFF. CDR3 nucleotide sequence: TGTGCCAGCAGCGTAGGGGTGGGCGGGGGAACTAATGAAAAACTGTTTTTT.

The J gene is TRBJ2-3, the V gene TRBV7-3, with 14 bases lining up with TRBD2. The V segment lost 4 bases and the J segment 2 bases; nucleotides outside the gene matches: 5. The CDR3 is made up of 17 amino acids. CDR1 is SGHTA, CDR2 FQGTGA, per germline. The DNA for the CDR3 is TGTGCCAGCAGCTCCCCGACTAGCGGGGGGGCCACAGATACGCAGTATTTT. It is translated as CASSSPTSGGATDTQYF.

The chain uses TRBV27 and TRBJ2-5; TRBD2 matches 10 bases. CDR3 length: 19 amino acids. The V segment lost 6 bases and the J segment 2 bases; nucleotides outside the gene matches: 18. Germline V gives CDR1 MNHEY, CDR2 SMNVEV (reference sequence). CDR3 coding DNA: TGTGCCAGCAGCACCGACAGGGGTCTAGCGGGGGTCCGACAAGAGACCCAGTACTTC. Translating gives CASSTDRGLAGVRQETQYF.

In its sample, this clone was seen once. V is TRBV29-1 and J is TRBJ1-4, with D hard to call. V was trimmed by 5 bases and J by 8 bases, leaving 9 bases between them. Germline CDR1 SQVTM, CDR2 ANQGSEA. The CDR3 contains 11 residues. CDR3 region: CSVFRGEKLFF. In DNA, the CDR3 is TGCAGCGTTTTCCGAGGGGAAAAACTGTTTTTT.

This clone has just a few counts. The V gene is TRBV28, the J gene TRBJ1-2; D is uncertain. CDR1 is MDHEN and CDR2 is SYDVKM in the germline V gene. The CDR3 has 12 amino acids. V was clipped by 3 bases and J by 2 bases, with 4 bases between them. CDR3 in DNA: TGTGCCAGCAGTTTGGGCAACTATGGCTACACCTTC. Its protein product is CASSLGNYGYTF.

The V gene is TRBV15, the J gene TRBJ2-2, with D possibly TRBD1 on 6 matching bases. The CDR3 has 18 amino acids. CDR1 and CDR2 from the germline V gene are LNHNV and YYDKDF (reference sequence). Deletions cut 3 bases from V and 8 bases from J, with 25 bases between. The CDR3 region has the DNA TGTGCCACCAGCAGGGTACCCGGGACAAGCTATAGAAGAGGGGAGCTGTTTTTT. Amino acid sequence: CATSRVPGTSYRRGELFF.

The chain links TRBV6-1 to TRBJ2-2; tentative D call: TRBD2 (6 bases). Looked up from germline, CDR1 is MNHNS and CDR2 is SASEGT. This CDR3 comprises 14 residues. V dropped 4 bases and J dropped 8 bases, with 14 bases sitting between them. The CDR3 DNA reads TGTGCCAGCAGTGGGGAGTGGGGGACTGGGGAGCTGTTTTTT. Its protein is CASSGEWGTGELFF.

This sequence joins TRBV2 and TRBJ2-7, with 8 bases lining up with TRBD1. V trimming: 4 bases; J trimming: 7 bases; junction bases outside the gene matches: 9. CDR1 and CDR2 from the germline V gene are SNHLY and FYNNEI. CDR3 size: 14 residues. CDR3 bases: TGTGCCAGCAGTGTCCAGCAGGGGGCGGAAGAGCAGTACTTC. This codes for CASSVQQGAEEQYF. Complete variable domain (other parts from reference TRBV2 and TRBJ2-7): EPEVTQTPSHQVTQMGQEVILRCVPISNHLYFYWYRQILGQKVEFLVSFYNNEISEKSEIFDDQFSVERPDGSNFTLKIRSTKLEDSAMYFCASSVQQGAEEQYFGPGTRLTVT.